In its sample, the clone carrying this T cell receptor (beta chain) was seen many times. No antigen is known for it. The data were obtained in a study of identical twins. Template switching added a universal primer site; cDNA carried unique molecular identifiers. TCRdb fed the 5' RACE reads into MiXCR, producing one record per CDR3 protein. The sample includes approximately 350,000 distinct CDR3 sequences, roughly 12% of them seen just once. Whole-study results and caveats: Models predicted less out-of-frame TCR alpha sharing in monozygotic twins than was found. The more abundant beta clonotypes in cord blood had fewer insertions, and memory repertoires did not show this.

Trimming pared 0 bases from V and 2 bases from J, leaving 7 bases between. This CDR3 has 14 amino acids. Per the germline V gene, CDR1 is SGHKS and CDR2 is YYEKEE (reference sequence). These data also formed part of another study, on yellow fever vaccine responses in identical twins.

The sequenced sample consisted of CD8+ T cells sorted from blood. The gene calls are TRBV5-5 and TRBJ2-3, with D perhaps matching TRBD1 (5 bases). This TCR derives from a young woman in good health. The CDR3 is CASSLEGFTDTQYF. The DNA for the CDR3 is TGTGCCAGCAGCTTGGAGGGGTTCACAGATACGCAGTATTTT. Drawing the rest from reference TRBV5-5 and TRBJ2-3, the complete variable domain is DAGVTQSPTHLIKTRGQQVTLRCSPISGHKSVSWYQQVLGQGPQFIFQYYEKEERGRGNFPDRFSARQFPNYSSELNVNALLLGDSALYLCASSLEGFTDTQYFGPGTRLTVL.